A selection of T cell receptor beta chains follows, all from one sample in a study of blood T cell repertoires in COVID-19. This table comes from immunoSEQ multiplex PCR, and its TCRdb copy is limited to in-frame clones, with some not included. Counted here are roughly 460,000 clones, 70% to 90% occurring once; the ten biggest clones make up around 0.92%. The source material was peripheral blood. These receptor sequences come from a young man with COVID-19, enrolled during active disease. The CDR3 runs from the conserved cysteine through the conserved F or W. A D gene is named only where the DNA matches it firmly. Not all rows give a size; the values are once, few, many and, for expanded clones, a class.

j_gene: TRBJ2-1; v_gene: TRBV11-3; abundance: -; d_gene: -; CDR3nt: TGTGCCAGCAGCTTTGACAGAGATGAGCAGTTCTTC; CDR3aa: CASSFDRDEQFF
j_gene: TRBJ2-1; v_gene: TRBV5-4; abundance: once; d_gene: TRBD2; CDR3nt: TGTGCCAGCAGCTTGGGTGGTAGCGGGGGGGACAATGAGCAGTTCTTC; CDR3aa: CASSLGGSGGDNEQFF
j_gene: TRBJ1-4; v_gene: TRBV5-4; abundance: -; d_gene: -; CDR3nt: TGTGCCAGCAGCTCTAAAGGAGGGGCAACTAATGAAAAACTGTTTTTT; CDR3aa: CASSSKGGATNEKLFF
j_gene: TRBJ2-3; v_gene: TRBV11-2; abundance: -; d_gene: TRBD1; CDR3nt: TGTGCCAGCAGCGCCGGGACAGGGGGCGCAGATACGCAGTATTTT; CDR3aa: CASSAGTGGADTQYF
j_gene: TRBJ1-4; v_gene: TRBV28; abundance: few; d_gene: -; CDR3nt: TGTGCCAGCAGTAAACCGACCAGACGAGGCGAAAAACTGTTTTTT; CDR3aa: CASSKPTRRGEKLFF
j_gene: TRBJ2-7; v_gene: TRBV3-1/TRBV3-2; abundance: -; d_gene: TRBD1; CDR3nt: TGTGCCAGCAGCCAACTCGGGACAGGGGCCCACGAGCAGTACTTC; CDR3aa: CASSQLGTGAHEQYF
j_gene: TRBJ2-3; v_gene: TRBV7-3; abundance: -; d_gene: -; CDR3nt: TGTGCCAGCAGCTTGGGCGGAGGGGTAGATACGCAGTATTTT; CDR3aa: CASSLGGGVDTQYF
j_gene: TRBJ2-3; v_gene: TRBV29-1; abundance: -; d_gene: -; CDR3nt: TGCAGCCTTATCAGCGGAAGCACAGATACGCAGTATTTT; CDR3aa: CSLISGSTDTQYF
j_gene: TRBJ1-5; v_gene: TRBV6-5; abundance: -; d_gene: -; CDR3nt: TGTGCCAGCGGCCCCCACCAAGAGGGTCAGCCCCAGCATTTT; CDR3aa: CASGPHQEGQPQHF
j_gene: TRBJ2-4; v_gene: TRBV18; abundance: few; d_gene: -; CDR3nt: TGTGCCAGCTCACCCGCGGCTCTAGCCAAAAACATTCAGTACTTC; CDR3aa: CASSPAALAKNIQYF
j_gene: TRBJ1-6; v_gene: TRBV6-5; abundance: -; d_gene: -; CDR3nt: TGTGCCAGCAGTCAAAATACAGGGACCTATTCACCCCTCCACTTT; CDR3aa: CASSQNTGTYSPLHF
j_gene: TRBJ2-1; v_gene: TRBV5-6; abundance: -; d_gene: -; CDR3nt: TGTGCCAGCAGCTGGACCGGGACTGGAGACAATGAGCAGTTCTTC; CDR3aa: CASSWTGTGDNEQFF
j_gene: TRBJ2-1; v_gene: TRBV11-3; abundance: -; d_gene: TRBD2; CDR3nt: TGTGCCAGCAGCCTCAGGGGTGCGGGAGGGCCGGGAAATGAGCAGTTCTTC; CDR3aa: CASSLRGAGGPGNEQFF
j_gene: TRBJ2-5; v_gene: TRBV5-4; abundance: -; d_gene: TRBD2; CDR3nt: TGTGCAGTTAGCGGGTCTCAAGAGACCCAGTACTTC; CDR3aa: CAVSGSQETQYF
j_gene: TRBJ2-1; v_gene: TRBV24-1; abundance: -; d_gene: -; CDR3nt: TGTGCCACCAGTGCGTCAGGGTCGTACAATGAGCAGTTCTTC; CDR3aa: CATSASGSYNEQFF
j_gene: TRBJ1-6; v_gene: TRBV5-1; abundance: -; d_gene: TRBD1; CDR3nt: TGCGCCAGCAGCCAAGGGACAGCTAATTCACCCCTCCACTTT; CDR3aa: CASSQGTANSPLHF
j_gene: TRBJ1-5; v_gene: TRBV3-1/TRBV3-2; abundance: -; d_gene: -; CDR3nt: TGTGCCAGCAGCCAAGATGCAGGGGACCAGCCCCAGCATTTT; CDR3aa: CASSQDAGDQPQHF
j_gene: TRBJ2-3; v_gene: TRBV5-1; abundance: -; d_gene: TRBD1; CDR3nt: TGCGCCAGCAGCTCGGGACAGGGGCTCGGCACAGATACGCAGTATTTT; CDR3aa: CASSSGQGLGTDTQYF
j_gene: TRBJ2-7; v_gene: TRBV7-6; abundance: once; d_gene: -; CDR3nt: TGTGCCAGCAGCTTAGGGTCCGGGTCCCGGGCCTACGAGCAGTACTTC; CDR3aa: CASSLGSGSRAYEQYF
j_gene: TRBJ1-5; v_gene: TRBV19; abundance: -; d_gene: TRBD1; CDR3nt: TGTGCCAGTAACTCAGATATCACAGGGGGCGGTCAGCCCCAGCATTTT; CDR3aa: CASNSDITGGGQPQHF
j_gene: TRBJ2-1; v_gene: TRBV7-8; abundance: -; d_gene: -; CDR3nt: TGTGCCAGCAGTCAAAGCCGAGGAGTAGGCAATGAGCAGTTCTTC; CDR3aa: CASSQSRGVGNEQFF
j_gene: TRBJ1-5; v_gene: TRBV11-2; abundance: -; d_gene: TRBD1; CDR3nt: TGTGCCAGCAGCTTTTCAGGGGGAATCAATCAGCCCCAGCATTTT; CDR3aa: CASSFSGGINQPQHF
j_gene: TRBJ2-3; v_gene: TRBV4-2; abundance: -; d_gene: TRBD2; CDR3nt: TGTGCCAGCAGCCCATCAGGTCGGGAGGGCGCAGATACGCAGTATTTT; CDR3aa: CASSPSGREGADTQYF
j_gene: TRBJ1-3; v_gene: TRBV2; abundance: -; d_gene: -; CDR3nt: TGTGCCAGCGATTGGCAGATCTCTGGAAACACCATATATTTT; CDR3aa: CASDWQISGNTIYF
j_gene: TRBJ2-7; v_gene: TRBV5-6; abundance: -; d_gene: TRBD2; CDR3nt: TGTGCCAGCAGTCGAGTGGCGGGAGGGCCGGTTGTCTCCTACGAGCAGTACTTC; CDR3aa: CASSRVAGGPVVSYEQYF
j_gene: TRBJ1-4; v_gene: TRBV4-2; abundance: -; d_gene: -; CDR3nt: TGTGCCAGCAGCCAAGGGACACCCGTAGTGAAACTGTTTTTT; CDR3aa: CASSQGTPVVKLFF
j_gene: TRBJ1-6; v_gene: TRBV27; abundance: -; d_gene: TRBD1; CDR3nt: TGTGCCAGCAGTTTATGGGACAGGAATTCACCCCTCCACTTT; CDR3aa: CASSLWDRNSPLHF